This T cell receptor (beta chain) is drawn from a study of T cell clonality in common variable immunodeficiency. Here immunoSEQ multiplex PCR was the method, and the copy in TCRdb shows in-frame clones only, minus some. The sample yields 75,000 to 85,000 clones, without any singletons. The ends lost 4 bases at V and 2 bases at J; junction bases unmatched: 4. Germline CDR1 reads SNHLY; CDR2 reads FYNNEI. There are 15 residues in the CDR3. Many counts were recorded for this clone. Read coverage stops 3 residues before the CDR3 terminus; the germline J gene supplies the remainder. The chain has TRBV2 and TRBJ2-7; 11 positions agree with TRBD1. Sequenced: peripheral blood mononuclear cells. The clonotype comes from a person aged 18 to 75 in good health. The CDR3 loop is CASSVGQGATYEQYF. Partial CDR3 DNA: TGTGCCAGCAGTGTAGGACAGGGGGCAACCTACGAG.